This T cell receptor (beta chain) originates from a study of cytomegalovirus exposure and HLA in healthy donors. A remark on this clone: Its antigen is still unknown.

The V and J ends lost 3 bases and 5 bases respectively, with 11 bases between them. The germline gives CDR1 ENHRY, CDR2 SYGVKD. The CDR3 has 13 amino acids. The study ran its PCR with 60 Vbeta and 13 Jbeta primers. Original processing methods: It was a later analysis that counted tens of millions of unique TCR beta chains, of which around 11 million were shared. The protocol was immunoSEQ multiplex PCR, while the TCRdb copy is restricted to in-frame clones and leaves out a portion. V and J calls and clone size are as listed in that table; D and trimming were resolved from the DNA. The sample has approximately 150,000 clones. Regarding the study as a whole: The classifier was said to identify cytomegalovirus status with high specificity and sensitivity. Reportedly, a later analysis found an Asian-associated ancestry cluster had fewer N-insertions than the roughly 670-donor mean. Earlier analysis found most TCR beta V segments productive about 87% or about 30% of the time.

This receptor was obtained from a woman aged 50 to 60 in good health and CMV-seronegative. The chain has TRBV10-3 and TRBJ2-7, with a weak D call TRBD1 (6 bases). Sequencing input: PBMCs. CDR3 amino acids: CAISEERDNEQYF. For the CDR3, the DNA is TGTGCCATCAGTGAAGAGAGGGACAACGAGCAGTACTTC.